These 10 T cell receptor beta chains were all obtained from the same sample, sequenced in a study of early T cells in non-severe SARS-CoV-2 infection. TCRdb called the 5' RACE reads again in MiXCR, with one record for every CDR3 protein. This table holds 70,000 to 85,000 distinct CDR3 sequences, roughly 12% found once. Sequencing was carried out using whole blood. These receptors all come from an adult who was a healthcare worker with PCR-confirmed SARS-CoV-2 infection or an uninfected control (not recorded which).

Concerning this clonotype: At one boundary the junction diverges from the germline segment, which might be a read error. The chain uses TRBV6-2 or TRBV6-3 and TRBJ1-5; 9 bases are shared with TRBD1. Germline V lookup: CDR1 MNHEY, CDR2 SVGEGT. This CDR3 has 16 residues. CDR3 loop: CASSSRGQGSHQPQHF. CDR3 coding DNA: TGTGCCAGCAGTTCTCGGGGACAGGGTAGCCATCAGCCCCAGCATTTT.

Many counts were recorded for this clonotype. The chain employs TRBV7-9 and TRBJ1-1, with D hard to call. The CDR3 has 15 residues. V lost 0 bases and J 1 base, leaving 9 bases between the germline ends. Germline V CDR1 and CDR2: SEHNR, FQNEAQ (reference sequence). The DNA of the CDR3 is TGTGCCAGCAGCTTAGCGGCAGCATCGAACACTGAAGCTTTCTTT. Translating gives CASSLAAASNTEAFF.

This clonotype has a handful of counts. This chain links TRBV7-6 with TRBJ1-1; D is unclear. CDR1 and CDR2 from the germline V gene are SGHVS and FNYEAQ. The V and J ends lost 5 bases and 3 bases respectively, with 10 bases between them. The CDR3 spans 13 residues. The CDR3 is CASSGGGDTEAFF. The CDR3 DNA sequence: TGTGCCAGCAGCGGCGGCGGGGACACTGAAGCTTTCTTT.

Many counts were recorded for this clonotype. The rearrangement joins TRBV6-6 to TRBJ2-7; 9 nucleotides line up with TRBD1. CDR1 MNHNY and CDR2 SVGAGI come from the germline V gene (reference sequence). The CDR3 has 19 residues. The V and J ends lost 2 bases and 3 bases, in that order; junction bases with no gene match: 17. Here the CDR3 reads CASSYPPLKDRGVHYEQYF. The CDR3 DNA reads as TGTGCCAGCAGTTACCCACCACTCAAGGACAGGGGAGTTCACTACGAGCAGTACTTC.

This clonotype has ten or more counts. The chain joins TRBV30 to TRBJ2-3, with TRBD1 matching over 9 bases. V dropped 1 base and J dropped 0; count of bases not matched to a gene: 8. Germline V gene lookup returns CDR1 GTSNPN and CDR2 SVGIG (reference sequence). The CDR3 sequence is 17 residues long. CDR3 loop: CAWSAGTGKSSTDTQYF. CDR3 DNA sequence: TGTGCCTGGAGTGCCGGGACAGGGAAGTCTAGCACAGATACGCAGTATTTT.

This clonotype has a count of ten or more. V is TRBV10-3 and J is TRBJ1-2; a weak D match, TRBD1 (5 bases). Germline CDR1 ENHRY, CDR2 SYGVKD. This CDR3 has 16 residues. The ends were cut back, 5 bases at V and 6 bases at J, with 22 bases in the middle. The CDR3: CAISNFAELGRDGYTF. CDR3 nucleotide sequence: TGTGCCATCAGTAACTTTGCGGAGTTGGGGCGGGATGGCTACACCTTC.

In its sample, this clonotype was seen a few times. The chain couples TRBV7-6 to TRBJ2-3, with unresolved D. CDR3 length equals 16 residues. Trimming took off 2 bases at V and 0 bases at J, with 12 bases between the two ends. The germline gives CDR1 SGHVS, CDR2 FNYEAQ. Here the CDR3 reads CASSLIAGASTDTQYF. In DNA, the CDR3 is TGTGCCAGCAGCTTAATAGCAGGAGCAAGCACAGATACGCAGTATTTT.

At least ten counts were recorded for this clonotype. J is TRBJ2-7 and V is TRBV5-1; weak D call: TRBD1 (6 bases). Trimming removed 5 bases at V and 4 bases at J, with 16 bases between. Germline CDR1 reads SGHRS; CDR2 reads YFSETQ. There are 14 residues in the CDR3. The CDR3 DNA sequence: TGCGCCAGCAGTCCCCAGACAGGCCGGTACGAGCAGTACTTC. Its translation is CASSPQTGRYEQYF.

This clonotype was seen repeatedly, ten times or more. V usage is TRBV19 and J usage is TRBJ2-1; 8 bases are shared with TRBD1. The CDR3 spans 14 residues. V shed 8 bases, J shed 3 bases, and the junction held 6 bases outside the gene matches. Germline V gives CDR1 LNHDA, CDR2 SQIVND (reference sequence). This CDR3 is CASSDRGNYNEQFF. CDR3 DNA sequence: TGTGCCAGTTCCGACAGGGGAAACTACAATGAGCAGTTCTTC.

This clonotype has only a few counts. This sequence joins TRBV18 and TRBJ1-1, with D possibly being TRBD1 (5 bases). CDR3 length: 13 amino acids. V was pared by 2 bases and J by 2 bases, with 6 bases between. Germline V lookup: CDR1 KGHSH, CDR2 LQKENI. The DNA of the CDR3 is TGTGCCAGCTCACCAGGGGCCAACACTGAAGCTTTCTTT. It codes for CASSPGANTEAFF.